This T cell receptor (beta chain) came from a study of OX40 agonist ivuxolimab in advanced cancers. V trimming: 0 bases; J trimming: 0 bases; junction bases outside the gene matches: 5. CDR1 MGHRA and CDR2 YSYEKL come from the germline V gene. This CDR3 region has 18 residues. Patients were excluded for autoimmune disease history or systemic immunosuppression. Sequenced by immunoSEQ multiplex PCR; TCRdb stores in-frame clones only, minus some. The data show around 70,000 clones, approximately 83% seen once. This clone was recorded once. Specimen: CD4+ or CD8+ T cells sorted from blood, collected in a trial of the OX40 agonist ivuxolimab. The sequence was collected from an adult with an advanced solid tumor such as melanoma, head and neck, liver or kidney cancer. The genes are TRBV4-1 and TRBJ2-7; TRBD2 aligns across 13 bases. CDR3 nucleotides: TGCGCCAGCAGCCAAGATACTAGCGGGAGGGTACTCTCCTACGAGCAGTACTTC. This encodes CASSQDTSGRVLSYEQYF.